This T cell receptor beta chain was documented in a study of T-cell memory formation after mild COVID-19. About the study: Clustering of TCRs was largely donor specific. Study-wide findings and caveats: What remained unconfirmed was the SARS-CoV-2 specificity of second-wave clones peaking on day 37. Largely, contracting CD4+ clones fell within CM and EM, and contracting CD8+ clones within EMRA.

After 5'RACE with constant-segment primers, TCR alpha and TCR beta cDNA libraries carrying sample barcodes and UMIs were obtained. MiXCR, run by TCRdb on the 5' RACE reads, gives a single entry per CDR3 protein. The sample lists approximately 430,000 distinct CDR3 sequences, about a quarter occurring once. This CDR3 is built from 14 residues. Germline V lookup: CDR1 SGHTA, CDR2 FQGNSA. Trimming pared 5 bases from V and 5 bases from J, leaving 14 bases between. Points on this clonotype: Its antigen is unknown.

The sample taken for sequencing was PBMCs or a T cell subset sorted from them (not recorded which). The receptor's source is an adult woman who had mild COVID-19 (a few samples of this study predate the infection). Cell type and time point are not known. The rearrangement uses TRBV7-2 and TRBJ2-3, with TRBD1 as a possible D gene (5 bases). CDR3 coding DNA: TGTGCCAGCAGCCCAAACAGACAGATAGATACGCAGTATTTT. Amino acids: CASSPNRQIDTQYF.